Below, 32 T cell receptor beta chains from the same sample are listed, as sequenced in a study of blood T cells in healthy people across ages. Next came a second PCR, run for about 6 to 12 cycles, which used a sample-barcoded 5' primer along with a J-beta primer mix. TCRdb re-called the 5' RACE reads with MiXCR, one entry per CDR3 protein. The sample lists approximately 850,000 distinct CDR3 sequences, around 42% seen once, with about 19% in the top ten. What was sequenced was blood. The receptors here all came from a man in his sixties in good health.

This clonotype was picked up a small number of times. The V call is TRBV4-3, the J call TRBJ2-5, with a possible D match to TRBD2 (6 bases). Germline CDR1 and CDR2: LGHNA and YSLEER. This CDR3 is built from 14 residues. Trimming cost V 3 bases and J 5 bases, with 13 bases left between them. CDR3 sequence: CASSHRERAETQYF. The CDR3 coding sequence is TGCGCCAGCAGCCACCGGGAGCGGGCGGAGACCCAGTACTTC.

This clonotype turned up a few times. This chain joins TRBV7-2 and TRBJ2-1; D call uncertain. Germline CDR1 SGHTA, CDR2 FQGNSA. V was shortened by 5 bases and J by 7 bases, with 18 bases between the two germline ends. The CDR3 has 15 amino acids. For the CDR3, the DNA is TGTGCCAGCAGCAAGACCGACTTAGTCCGTAATGAGCAGTTCTTC. Its translation: CASSKTDLVRNEQFF.

V is TRBV7-2 and J is TRBJ1-4; D uncertain. Trimming took 2 bases from V and 8 from J, leaving 15 bases between them. The CDR3 totals 15 residues. CDR1 and CDR2 (germline): SGHTA, FQGNSA. The CDR3 protein is CASSLKSGAVEKLFF. CDR3 nucleotides: TGTGCCAGCAGCTTAAAGTCGGGAGCGGTCGAAAAACTGTTTTTT.

V and J are TRBV29-1 and TRBJ2-5; no clear D gene. V gave up 7 bases and J gave up 5 bases, with 11 bases separating them. The germline V gene has CDR1 SQVTM and CDR2 ANQGSEA. The CDR3 sequence is 11 residues long. The CDR3 nucleotides read TGCAGCGGAAGGGTTGGTGAGACCCAGTACTTC. This translates into CSGRVGETQYF.

This rearrangement joins TRBV5-4 to TRBJ2-1; D remains unclear. The CDR3 extends over 16 amino acids. With 4 bases removed from V and 1 base from J, the gap between germline ends came to 15 bases. The germline V gene has CDR1 SGHNT and CDR2 YYREEE (reference sequence). In DNA form, the CDR3 reads TGTGCCAGCAGCCCCGGGCCACCAGTTTCCTACAATGAGCAGTTCTTC. It translates to CASSPGPPVSYNEQFF.

This clonotype has a handful of counts. The V and J genes are TRBV20-1 and TRBJ1-2, with 7 positions matching TRBD1. CDR3 length equals 18 residues. The J segment lost 3 bases and the V segment lost 1 base, leaving 17 bases of the junction unmatched. CDR1 is DFQATT, CDR2 SNEGSKA, per germline (reference sequence). The CDR3 DNA reads as TGCAGTGCTAGAGTCCTAACGTGGGAGGGGGCAGTGGACTATGGCTACACCTTC. It translates to CSARVLTWEGAVDYGYTF.

This chain uses TRBV4-3 with TRBJ2-1; 8 positions match TRBD1. CDR1 LGHNA and CDR2 YSLEER come from the germline V gene. The CDR3 is made up of 16 amino acids. Trimming removed 2 bases from V and 1 base from J; junction bases left unmatched: 4. CDR3 coding DNA: TGCGCCAGCAGCCAAATCGACAGGGGTTCCTACAATGAGCAGTTCTTC. This codes for CASSQIDRGSYNEQFF.

The chain employs TRBV7-3 and TRBJ1-1; D is possibly TRBD1 (6 bases). This CDR3 region has 15 residues. Per the germline V gene, CDR1 is SGHTA and CDR2 is FQGTGA. The germline V and J ends were trimmed by 4 bases and 3 bases, with 15 bases remaining between them. CDR3 nucleotide sequence: TGTGCCAGCAGCTACACGGGCAGGGGAGACACTGAAGCTTTCTTT. Translating it yields CASSYTGRGDTEAFF.

The chain employs TRBV4-1 and TRBJ2-6; a possible D gene is TRBD2 (6 bases). The CDR3 has 16 residues. V was cut by 4 bases and J by 0 bases, with 10 bases left in between. Germline V gene data show CDR1 as MGHRA and CDR2 as YSYEKL. Here the CDR3 DNA reads TGCGCCAGCAGCCCGGGACTGACCTCTGGGGCCAACGTCCTGACTTTC. Translating gives CASSPGLTSGANVLTF.

The sample holds a few counts of this clonotype. V is TRBV7-2 and J is TRBJ2-4; TRBD2 matches 8 bases. The CDR3 consists of 15 residues. Germline V lookup: CDR1 SGHTA, CDR2 FQGNSA. With 4 bases clipped from V and 8 bases from J, the junction kept 10 bases outside the gene matches. The CDR3 bases are TGTGCCAGCAGCTCATACCGGGGGGGCGGTGACATTCAGTACTTC. The encoded protein is CASSSYRGGGDIQYF.

The chain links TRBV18 to TRBJ2-7; TRBD2 matches at 9 bases. The CDR3 length is 13 residues. Germline V gene sequence: CDR1 KGHSH, CDR2 LQKENI. V lost 3 bases to trimming and J lost 5 bases; unmatched junction nucleotides: 2. CDR3 bases: TGTGCCAGCTCACCTATAGCGGGGGACGAGCAGTACTTC. Translation gives CASSPIAGDEQYF.

This clonotype occurred a few times. CDR3 coding DNA: TGCAGTGCTACCCCTAATCAGGATCAAGAGACCCAGTACTTC. Translating it yields CSATPNQDQETQYF. V gene TRBV20-1 combines with J gene TRBJ2-5; no reliable D call. CDR3 length equals 14 residues. The V end was cut by 4 bases, the J end by 2 bases, with 14 bases between. Per the germline V gene, CDR1 is DFQATT and CDR2 is SNEGSKA (reference sequence).

V gene TRBV9 combines with J gene TRBJ2-7, with 7 positions matching TRBD1. The length of the CDR3 is 16 residues. V shed 4 bases and J 5 bases; nucleotides not matched to a gene: 15. From germline, CDR1 is SGDLS and CDR2 YYNGEE. CDR3 sequence reads: CASSSRSGDRTDEQYF. The DNA for the CDR3 is TGTGCCAGCAGCTCGAGGTCAGGGGACAGAACGGACGAGCAGTACTTC.

This clonotype was counted between two and nine times. The V call is TRBV5-5, the J call TRBJ2-7; D gene ambiguous. Germline-derived CDR1 and CDR2 are SGHKS and YYEKEE (reference sequence). The CDR3 has 12 amino acids. Trimming pared 3 bases from V and 2 bases from J, leaving 6 bases between. CDR3 amino acids: CASSSLAYEQYF. The CDR3 coding sequence is TGTGCCAGCAGCTCATTAGCCTACGAGCAGTACTTC.

This clonotype was recorded a few times. V gene TRBV11-2 combines with J gene TRBJ2-6; 7 nucleotides line up with TRBD2. The CDR3 spans 19 residues. V gave up 5 bases and J gave up 4 bases; unmatched junction bases: 17. Germline V gives CDR1 SGHAT, CDR2 FQNNGV. The CDR3 sequence: CASSPRRQQWRGGANVLTF. CDR3 coding DNA: TGTGCCAGCAGCCCCAGGCGGCAACAATGGCGGGGGGGGGCCAACGTCCTGACTTTC.

This clonotype was picked up a small number of times. V and J are TRBV10-3 and TRBJ2-1; 8 bases line up with TRBD2. The germline V gene encodes CDR1 ENHRY and CDR2 SYGVKD. The CDR3 is made up of 15 amino acids. Germline trimming cut 6 bases from V and 6 bases from J; bases unmatched to any gene: 10. The CDR3 DNA reads TGTGCCATCAGCGCCGGGACTAGGGGGTCCAATGAGCAGTTCTTC. Its protein is CAISAGTRGSNEQFF.

The chain employs TRBV6-4 and TRBJ1-1; the D gene is possibly TRBD1 (6 bases). V lost 6 bases, J lost 1 base, and 15 bases lay in between. The CDR3 sequence is 15 residues long. CDR1 is MRHNA, CDR2 SNTAGT, per germline. CDR3 nucleotides: TGTGCCAGCAGCTTACAGGGTGAAAGGAACACTGAAGCTTTCTTT. Its protein is CASSLQGERNTEAFF.

About this clonotype: This may stem from a read error, because a much larger clone lies one nucleotide away. V gene TRBV11-3 combines with J gene TRBJ2-5, with D possibly being TRBD2 (5 bases). Germline assignment: CDR1 SGHNT and CDR2 YENEEA. The CDR3 has 14 residues. CDR3 sequence reads: CASSVELAGETQYF. The CDR3 DNA reads as TGTGCCAGCAGCGTAGAGCTAGCCGGTGAGACCCAGTACTTC.

The chain carries TRBV18 and TRBJ2-1; a possible D gene is TRBD2 (5 bases). V shed 4 bases and J shed 3 bases, with 13 bases lying between them. This CDR3 has 15 residues. Germline V gene sequence: CDR1 KGHSH, CDR2 LQKENI. The CDR3 here is CASSRAYGDYNEQFF. CDR3 DNA sequence: TGTGCCAGCTCACGGGCCTACGGGGACTACAATGAGCAGTTCTTC.

V and J are TRBV3-1 and TRBJ2-1; weak D call: TRBD2 (5 bases). The CDR3 is made up of 16 amino acids. Germline lookup yields CDR1 LGHDT and CDR2 YNNKEL (reference sequence). V was shortened by 3 bases and J by 5 bases, with 17 bases between the two germline ends. CDR3 loop: CASSHSTTFTNNEQFF. In DNA form, the CDR3 reads TGTGCCAGCAGCCATTCGACTACCTTTACCAACAATGAGCAGTTCTTC.

The CDR3 nucleotides are TGCGCCAGCAGCCAAGAATGGGACTTTGGGCAGGGATTAGGGACCCAGTACTTC. It is translated as CASSQEWDFGQGLGTQYF. The chain combines TRBV4-3 with TRBJ2-5; a possible D gene is TRBD2 (6 bases). CDR1 and CDR2 from the germline V gene are LGHNA and YSLEER. V was pared by 0 bases and J by 7 bases, with 24 bases between. CDR3 length: 18 residues.

There are a few counts of this clonotype. For the CDR3, the DNA is TGTGCCAGCAGCGTAGAGGGCTCCGGATCTTCACCCCTCCACTTT. This translates into CASSVEGSGSSPLHF. The chain uses TRBV9 and TRBJ1-6; D call uncertain. CDR1 and CDR2 (germline): SGDLS, YYNGEE. V lost 0 bases and J 9 bases, leaving 13 bases between the germline ends. The CDR3 length is 15 residues.

The chain is built from TRBV6-1 and TRBJ2-4, with 12 bases lining up with TRBD1. TRBJ2-5 matches the DNA end more closely, so the J call is doubtful. Germline V gives CDR1 MNHNS, CDR2 SASEGT. The CDR3 sequence is 15 residues long. The CDR3 coding sequence is TGTGCCAGCAGAAGGGGACAGGGGGCGAGGGAGACCCAGTACTTC. Translating it yields CASRRGQGARETQYF.

The CDR3 protein is CASQGTPSYQETQYF. The CDR3 DNA reads as TGCGCCAGTCAGGGGACACCGTCGTACCAAGAGACCCAGTACTTC. The genes are TRBV5-1 and TRBJ2-5; tentative D call: TRBD1 (6 bases). The germline gives CDR1 SGHRS, CDR2 YFSETQ. This CDR3 contains 15 residues. V lost 8 bases and J 0 bases, leaving 17 bases between the germline ends.

The chain is built from TRBV20-1 and TRBJ2-1, with D possibly TRBD2 on 5 matching bases. The CDR3 runs 16 residues. The germline V gene encodes CDR1 DFQATT and CDR2 SNEGSKA (reference sequence). V was clipped by 0 bases and J by 6 bases, with 18 bases between them. The CDR3 coding sequence is TGCAGTGCTAGAGACACTTCGGGGTGGCCGTTCAATGAGCAGTTCTTC. It is translated as CSARDTSGWPFNEQFF.

The gene calls are TRBV20-1 and TRBJ2-1, with D maybe TRBD2 (5 bases). This CDR3 comprises 14 residues. CDR1 DFQATT and CDR2 SNEGSKA come from the germline V gene (reference sequence). The ends were cut back, 2 bases at V and 3 bases at J, with 11 bases in the middle. The CDR3 region is CSARPAAGYNEQFF. The CDR3 bases are TGCAGTGCTAGACCCGCGGCGGGCTACAATGAGCAGTTCTTC.

The chain is built from TRBV28 and TRBJ2-3, with 7 bases matching TRBD2. CDR3 length: 14 residues. In germline, CDR1 is MDHEN, CDR2 SYDVKM. Trimming at V came to 7 bases and at J to 3 bases, leaving 7 bases not matched to a gene. CDR3 coding DNA: TGTGCCAGCATAGTAGCGGGTGAGACAGATACGCAGTATTTT. Its translation is CASIVAGETDTQYF. Filled out from reference TRBV28 and TRBJ2-3, the complete variable domain reads DVKVTQSSRYLVKRTGEKVFLECVQDMDHENMFWYRQDPGLGLRLIYFSYDVKMKEKGDIPEGYSVSREKKERFSLILESASTNQTSMYLCASIVAGETDTQYFGPGTRLTVL.

This sequence joins TRBV4-3 and TRBJ2-1, with TRBD1 matching over 10 bases. This CDR3 comprises 15 residues. From germline, CDR1 is LGHNA and CDR2 YSLEER. V trimming: 1 base; J trimming: 5 bases; junction bases outside the gene matches: 2. This chain's CDR3 is CASSQGTGGHNEQFF. CDR3 DNA: TGCGCCAGCAGCCAAGGGACAGGGGGGCACAATGAGCAGTTCTTC.

The V and J genes are TRBV7-2 and TRBJ2-7, with 10 bases fitting TRBD2. Germline loops: CDR1 SGHTA, CDR2 FQGNSA. V was pared by 3 bases and J by 2 bases, with 4 bases of the junction left unmatched. CDR3 length equals 15 residues. The CDR3 DNA sequence: TGTGCCAGCAGCTTTAGCGGGGGGACTCCCTACGAGCAGTACTTC. Translation gives CASSFSGGTPYEQYF.

This chain uses TRBV6-1 with TRBJ1-5, with D perhaps TRBD1 (5 bases). CDR1 is MNHNS and CDR2 is SASEGT in the germline V gene. The CDR3 consists of 17 residues. V was clipped by 3 bases and J by 0 bases, with 15 bases between them. In DNA, the CDR3 is TGTGCCAGCAGTGAGGGACGGAGAGGGTATAGCAATCAGCCCCAGCATTTT. This gives the protein CASSEGRRGYSNQPQHF.

CDR3 amino acids: CASSSSWVISSGANVLTF. The DNA of the CDR3 is TGTGCCAGCAGCTCATCTTGGGTGATTAGCTCTGGGGCCAACGTCCTGACTTTC. The rearrangement uses TRBV11-3 and TRBJ2-6; D ambiguous. The CDR3 runs 18 residues. The germline gives CDR1 SGHNT, CDR2 YENEEA. V lost 4 bases to trimming and J lost 0 bases, with 16 bases between them.

This chain uses TRBV7-9 with TRBJ2-1; D call uncertain. Germline values: CDR1 SEHNR, CDR2 FQNEAQ (reference sequence). Trimming took off 2 bases at V and 0 bases at J, with 17 bases between the two ends. The CDR3 loop spans 18 amino acids. The CDR3 region is CASSLKVWTRSSYNEQFF. As DNA, the CDR3 is TGTGCCAGCAGCTTAAAGGTCTGGACCCGGAGCTCCTACAATGAGCAGTTCTTC.